The rows below give T cell receptor beta chains drawn from one sample of a study of T cells in Graves' hyperthyroidism and ophthalmopathy. TCRdb re-called the multiplex PCR reads with MiXCR, one entry per CDR3 protein. There are 650,000 to 750,000 distinct CDR3 sequences in the sample; approximately 14% occur only once, and roughly a tenth lies in the top ten. The sequenced material came from blood. These receptor sequences come from a woman under 30 with Graves' hyperthyroidism. The CDR3 runs from the conserved cysteine through the conserved F or W. Fields, in order: D gene, clone size, J gene, V gene, CDR3 DNA, CDR3 protein. A D gene is named only where the DNA matches it firmly. Size is omitted from some rows. Given values are once, few, many or a class for expanded clones.

d_call: TRBD2; clone_size: -; j_call: TRBJ2-1; v_call: TRBV20-1; cdr3_nt: TGCAGTGCTCCCCCTAGCGGGGGGTACAATGAGCAGTTCTTC; cdr3_aa: CSAPPSGGYNEQFF
d_call: TRBD2; clone_size: -; j_call: TRBJ2-1; v_call: TRBV5-1; cdr3_nt: TGCGCCAGCAGCTTAGATACCCCCTACCGGACTAGAAGCAATGAGCAGTTCTTC; cdr3_aa: CASSLDTPYRTRSNEQFF
d_call: -; clone_size: many; j_call: TRBJ1-4; v_call: TRBV7-9; cdr3_nt: TGTGCCAGCAGCTTCAGGGGTAATGAAAAACTGTTTTTT; cdr3_aa: CASSFRGNEKLFF
d_call: TRBD1; clone_size: few; j_call: TRBJ1-5; v_call: TRBV27; cdr3_nt: TGTGCCAGCAGTTCCCAATCGACAGGGAGAGGTCAGCCCCAGCATTTT; cdr3_aa: CASSSQSTGRGQPQHF
d_call: TRBD2; clone_size: many; j_call: TRBJ2-1; v_call: TRBV2; cdr3_nt: TGTGCCAGCAGCCCTAAACCTTCTAGCGGGAGGTACAATGAGCAGTTCTTC; cdr3_aa: CASSPKPSSGRYNEQFF
d_call: TRBD2; clone_size: -; j_call: TRBJ2-4; v_call: TRBV29-1; cdr3_nt: TGCAGCGTTGAATCTAGCGGGAAAAACATTCAGTACTTC; cdr3_aa: CSVESSGKNIQYF
d_call: TRBD1; clone_size: once; j_call: TRBJ2-7; v_call: TRBV7-9; cdr3_nt: TGTGCCAGCAGCGCCCGGGACAGGGAGTACGAGCAGTACTTC; cdr3_aa: CASSARDREYEQYF
d_call: -; clone_size: many; j_call: TRBJ2-2; v_call: TRBV9; cdr3_nt: TGTGCCAGCAGCCTAGGAGGGGGCACGGACGGGGAGCTGTTTTTT; cdr3_aa: CASSLGGGTDGELFF
d_call: -; clone_size: -; j_call: TRBJ2-5; v_call: TRBV5-1; cdr3_nt: TGTGCCAGCAGCCCAGGACCGCCACAAGAGACCCAGTACTTC; cdr3_aa: CASSPGPPQETQYF
d_call: TRBD2; clone_size: few; j_call: TRBJ2-7; v_call: TRBV19; cdr3_nt: TGTGCCAGTTCACCCACGCCCCTCCCTAGCGGGAAGTCCTACGAGCAGTACTTC; cdr3_aa: CASSPTPLPSGKSYEQYF
d_call: -; clone_size: -; j_call: TRBJ1-5; v_call: TRBV27; cdr3_nt: TGTGCCAGCAGTTCCACCCTCTATCAGCCCCAGCATTTT; cdr3_aa: CASSSTLYQPQHF
d_call: TRBD1; clone_size: many; j_call: TRBJ2-6; v_call: TRBV11-2; cdr3_nt: TGTGCCAGCAGCTTCACGACAGGGCTATCTGGGGCCAACGTCCTGACTTTC; cdr3_aa: CASSFTTGLSGANVLTF
d_call: -; clone_size: -; j_call: TRBJ1-2; v_call: TRBV28; cdr3_nt: TGTGCCAGCAGTACCGGGTCTTTGGGCTACACCTTC; cdr3_aa: CASSTGSLGYTF
d_call: -; clone_size: few; j_call: TRBJ2-7; v_call: TRBV28; cdr3_nt: TGTGCCAGCAGTTTAATTGGAGGGGGCGGGCCAGTGCAGTACTTC; cdr3_aa: CASSLIGGGGPVQYF
d_call: TRBD1; clone_size: -; j_call: TRBJ2-7; v_call: TRBV27; cdr3_nt: TGTGCCAGCATGAAAAGGACAGGGGTCGTCTACGAGCAGTACTTC; cdr3_aa: CASMKRTGVVYEQYF
d_call: -; clone_size: -; j_call: TRBJ1-6; v_call: TRBV20-1; cdr3_nt: TGCAGTGCTAGAGATTTTCGGGAGAGCTCCTATAATTCACCCCTCCACTTT; cdr3_aa: CSARDFRESSYNSPLHF
d_call: -; clone_size: few; j_call: TRBJ1-2; v_call: TRBV6-1; cdr3_nt: TGTGCCAGCAGCGGACACCTCGAGGGGAACTATGGCTACACCTTC; cdr3_aa: CASSGHLEGNYGYTF
d_call: TRBD1; clone_size: many; j_call: TRBJ1-1; v_call: TRBV18; cdr3_nt: TGTGCCAGCTCACCGAACGAAGGACAGGGGGAGGTCACTGAAGCTTTCTTT; cdr3_aa: CASSPNEGQGEVTEAFF
d_call: TRBD1; clone_size: many; j_call: TRBJ2-7; v_call: TRBV27; cdr3_nt: TGTGCCAGCAGTTTAGGAGCAGGGGGCAGGTACGAGCAGTACTTC; cdr3_aa: CASSLGAGGRYEQYF
d_call: -; clone_size: few; j_call: TRBJ1-1; v_call: TRBV12-5; cdr3_nt: TGTGCTAGTGGTTCAGGGACCCCGAACGCTGAAGCTTTCTTT; cdr3_aa: CASGSGTPNAEAFF
d_call: -; clone_size: few; j_call: TRBJ2-1; v_call: TRBV7-8; cdr3_nt: TGTGCCAGCAGCCGCAGTGACTCCTCCTACAATGAGCAGTTCTTC; cdr3_aa: CASSRSDSSYNEQFF
d_call: TRBD1; clone_size: -; j_call: TRBJ1-1; v_call: TRBV6-1; cdr3_nt: TGTGCCAGCAGAAAAATAGACAGGGCGAACACTGAAGCTTTCTTT; cdr3_aa: CASRKIDRANTEAFF
d_call: -; clone_size: many; j_call: TRBJ2-1; v_call: TRBV6-1; cdr3_nt: TGTGCCAGCGAACCCCCTGGGCGCAAGCACGGCAATGAGCAGTTCTTC; cdr3_aa: CASEPPGRKHGNEQFF
d_call: -; clone_size: many; j_call: TRBJ1-1; v_call: TRBV28; cdr3_nt: TGTGCCAGCAGAGGGACATCGCTAAGGGCTTTCTTT; cdr3_aa: CASRGTSLRAFF
d_call: TRBD2; clone_size: few; j_call: TRBJ2-1; v_call: TRBV27; cdr3_nt: TGTGCCAGCATGGGACTAGCTCCGAGCTCCTACAATGAGCAGTTCTTC; cdr3_aa: CASMGLAPSSYNEQFF
d_call: -; clone_size: -; j_call: TRBJ2-7; v_call: TRBV6-2/TRBV6-3; cdr3_nt: TGTGCCAGTGACAGTACAGGACTACCCGATGACGAGCAGTACTTC; cdr3_aa: CASDSTGLPDDEQYF
d_call: TRBD1; clone_size: many; j_call: TRBJ2-3; v_call: TRBV11-2; cdr3_nt: TGTGCCAGCAGCCCCGGGACAGGGGTAACAGATACGCAGTATTTT; cdr3_aa: CASSPGTGVTDTQYF
d_call: TRBD2; clone_size: many; j_call: TRBJ2-3; v_call: TRBV6-2/TRBV6-3; cdr3_nt: TGTGCCAGCAGTTACCCCGGGACTAGCACCGTATCAGATACGCAGTATTTT; cdr3_aa: CASSYPGTSTVSDTQYF
d_call: -; clone_size: few; j_call: TRBJ2-1; v_call: TRBV20-1; cdr3_nt: TGCAGTGCTGAACTAGGGAATGAGCAGTTCTTC; cdr3_aa: CSAELGNEQFF
d_call: TRBD2; clone_size: many; j_call: TRBJ2-3; v_call: TRBV20-1; cdr3_nt: TGCAGTGCTAGGATACCTAGCGGCCTAACAGATACGCAGTATTTT; cdr3_aa: CSARIPSGLTDTQYF
d_call: -; clone_size: many; j_call: TRBJ1-1; v_call: TRBV6-2/TRBV6-3; cdr3_nt: TGTGCCAGCCGCAAGGGCACTGAAGCTTTCTTT; cdr3_aa: CASRKGTEAFF
d_call: -; clone_size: many; j_call: TRBJ2-3; v_call: TRBV11-2; cdr3_nt: TGTGCCAGCAGCCAGGGAGAATCGCAGTATTTT; cdr3_aa: CASSQGESQYF
d_call: TRBD1; clone_size: -; j_call: TRBJ1-4; v_call: TRBV7-9; cdr3_nt: TGTGCCAGCAGCGTAACAGGGGGCGCGGGAGAAAAACTGTTTTTT; cdr3_aa: CASSVTGGAGEKLFF
d_call: TRBD2; clone_size: many; j_call: TRBJ2-1; v_call: TRBV30; cdr3_nt: TGTGCCTGGAGTGCTAGCGGGGGTGAGCAGTTCTTC; cdr3_aa: CAWSASGGEQFF
d_call: TRBD1; clone_size: -; j_call: TRBJ2-1; v_call: TRBV11-2; cdr3_nt: TGTGCCGGCAGCTTAGGGGACAGGACTGGCGATGAGCAGTTCTTC; cdr3_aa: CAGSLGDRTGDEQFF
d_call: -; clone_size: many; j_call: TRBJ1-1; v_call: TRBV7-6; cdr3_nt: TGTGCCAGCAGCGCCTGGGACCGAAATACTGAAGCTTTCTTT; cdr3_aa: CASSAWDRNTEAFF
d_call: -; clone_size: many; j_call: TRBJ2-2; v_call: TRBV6-1; cdr3_nt: TGTGCCAGCAATTCCTGGACCGTCGGTAACACCGGGGAGCTGTTTTTT; cdr3_aa: CASNSWTVGNTGELFF
d_call: -; clone_size: many; j_call: TRBJ1-2; v_call: TRBV7-8; cdr3_nt: TGTGCCAGCAGCTCTACAGGTCTCACCTTC; cdr3_aa: CASSSTGLTF
d_call: -; clone_size: few; j_call: TRBJ1-1; v_call: TRBV25-1; cdr3_nt: TGTGCCAGCAGTCGGGGGGAGTTGAACACTGAAGCTTTCTTT; cdr3_aa: CASSRGELNTEAFF
d_call: TRBD1; clone_size: -; j_call: TRBJ2-7; v_call: TRBV28; cdr3_nt: TGTGCCAGCAGTTTACCGGGACAGGGGGCGCGGGAGCAGTACTTC; cdr3_aa: CASSLPGQGAREQYF
d_call: -; clone_size: many; j_call: TRBJ2-7; v_call: TRBV2; cdr3_nt: TGTGCCAGCAGTGGCAGGGGAGACAGCGACGAGCAGTACTTC; cdr3_aa: CASSGRGDSDEQYF
d_call: TRBD2; clone_size: -; j_call: TRBJ2-1; v_call: TRBV19; cdr3_nt: TGTGCCAGTAGTACCAATAGCGGGAATAACAATGAGCAGTTCTTC; cdr3_aa: CASSTNSGNNNEQFF
d_call: -; clone_size: -; j_call: TRBJ2-7; v_call: TRBV5-1; cdr3_nt: TGCGCCAGCAGCTTGGAGGACGGAGTAAGGAGCGAGCAGTACTTC; cdr3_aa: CASSLEDGVRSEQYF